The source of this T cell receptor (beta chain) is a study of blood T cell repertoires in COVID-19. Overall study context: Acute and convalescent COVID-19 specimens originated in the United States, Italy and Spain.

Germline lookup yields CDR1 LGHDT and CDR2 YNNKEL (reference sequence). With 0 bases clipped from V and 4 bases from J, the junction kept 3 bases outside the gene matches. This CDR3 spans 15 amino acids. Here immunoSEQ multiplex PCR was the method, and the copy in TCRdb shows in-frame clones only, minus some. The sample has roughly 92,000 clones, approximately 80% seen once; the top ten hold roughly 32%. The sequencing input was peripheral blood. The sequence was obtained from a woman of 80 years or more with active or convalescent COVID-19. The chain uses TRBV3-1 (or the pseudogene TRBV3-2) and TRBJ1-2; 9 nucleotides line up with TRBD1. The DNA of the CDR3 is TGTGCCAGCAGCCAAGAAGGACAGGGGACCTATGGCTACACCTTC. Its translation: CASSQEGQGTYGYTF.